These 18 T cell receptor beta chains were sequenced from one sample in a study of cytotoxic CD8 clonotypes in ibrutinib-treated CLL. The table came from immunoSEQ multiplex PCR; TCRdb's copy has only in-frame clones and leaves some out. The data hold about 130,000 clones, with 70% to 80% observed a single time. This specimen consisted of PBMCs, obtained after 12 months of ibrutinib treatment. Receptors originate from a human donor with chronic lymphocytic leukemia.

J is TRBJ1-5 and V is TRBV6-1; 7 bases match TRBD1. Per germline, CDR1 MNHNS and CDR2 SASEGT. V gave up 9 bases and J gave up 0 bases; unmatched junction bases: 5. This CDR3 is 14 amino acids long. The CDR3 nucleotides read TGTGCCAGTAAACAGGGGAGTAGCAATCAGCCCCAGCATTTT. As protein: CASKQGSSNQPQHF.

V usage is TRBV27 and J usage is TRBJ2-3; D unresolved. V gave up 5 bases and J gave up 0 bases, with 6 bases separating them. The length of the CDR3 is 13 residues. The V gene's germline CDR1 is MNHEY and CDR2 SMNVEV (reference sequence). The CDR3 DNA follows: TGTGCCAGCAGTATACCAAGCACAGATACGCAGTATTTT. This encodes CASSIPSTDTQYF.

V is TRBV9 and J is TRBJ2-5; D is undetermined. Per germline, CDR1 SGDLS and CDR2 YYNGEE. V lost 4 bases, J lost 5 bases, and 15 bases lay in between. CDR3 size: 14 residues. As DNA, the CDR3 is TGTGCCAGCAGCCGTGGAGCGACGTCTGAGACCCAGTACTTC. Its translation: CASSRGATSETQYF.

This chain connects TRBV5-4 to TRBJ2-3, with D hard to call. V was clipped by 5 bases and J by 2 bases, with 15 bases between them. The CDR3 runs 15 residues. Germline lookup yields CDR1 SGHNT and CDR2 YYREEE (reference sequence). DNA for the CDR3: TGTGCCAGCAGAGCAGGATCCCCTGACACAGATACGCAGTATTTT. Translation gives CASRAGSPDTDTQYF.

This clone has only a few counts. The V call is TRBV28, the J call TRBJ2-7; a weak D match, TRBD2 (5 bases). The germline gives CDR1 MDHEN, CDR2 SYDVKM. The germline V and J ends were trimmed by 2 bases and 1 base, with 12 bases remaining between them. The CDR3 extends over 15 amino acids. The CDR3 protein is CASSLEGRGSYEQYF. The DNA for the CDR3 is TGTGCCAGCAGTTTAGAGGGCCGCGGGTCCTACGAGCAGTACTTC.

This chain links TRBV5-1 with TRBJ1-2, with D possibly being TRBD1 (6 bases). Germline-derived CDR1 and CDR2 are SGHRS and YFSETQ. Trimming removed 0 bases from V and 4 bases from J, with 13 bases in between. The CDR3 runs 15 residues. In DNA, the CDR3 is TGCGCCAGCAGCTTGGCCCCAGGGGAGGCCTATGGCTACACCTTC. Its translation is CASSLAPGEAYGYTF.

The chain is built from TRBV7-9 and TRBJ2-1; D tentatively fits TRBD1 or TRBD2 (7 bases each). This CDR3 spans 17 amino acids. Germline CDR1 and CDR2: SEHNR and FQNEAQ (reference sequence). Deletions cut 4 bases from V and 2 bases from J, with 18 bases between. This chain's CDR3 is CASSWGIQGTTYNEQFF. In DNA form, the CDR3 reads TGTGCCAGCAGCTGGGGGATACAGGGGACTACCTACAATGAGCAGTTCTTC.

The chain employs TRBV28 and TRBJ1-2; the match to TRBD1 covers 10 bases. The V segment lost 7 bases and the J segment 7 bases; nucleotides outside the gene matches: 9. Germline values: CDR1 MDHEN, CDR2 SYDVKM. CDR3 length equals 14 residues. The CDR3 DNA reads TGTGCCAGCACCCAAGTGGGACAGGGGTTTGGCTACACCTTC. It is translated as CASTQVGQGFGYTF.

The V and J genes are TRBV29-1 and TRBJ2-5; D not certain. There are 13 residues in the CDR3. Germline loops: CDR1 SQVTM, CDR2 ANQGSEA. V lost 3 bases and J 2 bases, leaving 10 bases between the germline ends. CDR3 amino acids: CSVDSGIQETQYF. CDR3 nucleotide sequence: TGCAGCGTTGATTCTGGGATACAAGAGACCCAGTACTTC.

In DNA form, the CDR3 reads TGCGCCAGCAGCCAAGATGTCACTTCCGTCCCAGATACGCAGTATTTT. It codes for CASSQDVTSVPDTQYF. The J gene is TRBJ2-3, the V gene TRBV4-3, with D uncertain. Germline V gene sequence: CDR1 LGHNA, CDR2 YSLEER. The germline V and J ends were trimmed by 0 bases and 4 bases, with 14 bases remaining between them. The CDR3 contains 16 residues.

V usage is TRBV10-3 and J usage is TRBJ2-1; perhaps TRBD2 as D (6 bases). Germline CDR1 is ENHRY and CDR2 is SYGVKD. Between the trimmed V and J ends, which lost 8 bases and 5 bases, there was a span of 22 bases. The CDR3 spans 16 residues. This chain's CDR3 is CAISGKRVLNNNEQFF. The CDR3 nucleotides read TGTGCCATCTCGGGGAAGCGGGTTCTCAACAACAATGAGCAGTTCTTC.

The chain is built from TRBV7-3 and TRBJ2-1, with 8 bases aligning to TRBD2. From germline, CDR1 is SGHTA and CDR2 FQGTGA. V shed 6 bases, J shed 5 bases, and the junction held 3 bases outside the gene matches. There are 13 residues in the CDR3. DNA for the CDR3: TGTGCCAGCAGTTTCGGGGGGGACAATGAGCAGTTCTTC. The encoded protein is CASSFGGDNEQFF.

This chain links TRBV9 with TRBJ2-7; D gene ambiguous. This CDR3 contains 15 residues. The germline V gene has CDR1 SGDLS and CDR2 YYNGEE. Between the trimmed V and J ends, which lost 2 bases and 2 bases, there was a span of 14 bases. The CDR3 spells CASSVDSSRAYEQYF. The CDR3 coding sequence is TGTGCCAGCAGCGTTGACTCGAGTCGAGCCTACGAGCAGTACTTC. Full variable domain (missing parts from reference TRBV9 and TRBJ2-7): DSGVTQTPKHLITATGQRVTLRCSPRSGDLSVYWYQQSLDQGLQFLIQYYNGEERAKGNILERFSAQQFPDLHSELNLSSLELGDSALYFCASSVDSSRAYEQYFGPGTRLTVT.

The CDR3 spells CASSLVPAGGNEQYF. The CDR3, as DNA: TGTGCCAGCAGCTTAGTCCCAGCGGGAGGTAACGAGCAGTACTTC. V gene TRBV11-1 combines with J gene TRBJ2-7; 9 bases are a match to TRBD2. The length of the CDR3 is 15 residues. The germline V gene has CDR1 SGHAT and CDR2 FQDESV (reference sequence). Unmatched junction bases numbered 6, after V lost 1 base and J lost 5 bases.

V gene TRBV9 combines with J gene TRBJ2-1, with TRBD2 matching 8 bases. Germline values: CDR1 SGDLS, CDR2 YYNGEE. The junction had 5 bases not matched to a gene; V was cut back by 0 bases and J by 0 bases. The CDR3 loop spans 17 amino acids. The CDR3 nucleotides read TGTGCCAGCAGCGTAGCGGCGAGCGGGAGCTCCTACAATGAGCAGTTCTTC. Protein: CASSVAASGSSYNEQFF.

This clone was seen once. J is TRBJ1-5 and V is TRBV27; D remains unclear. CDR3 length equals 15 residues. V dropped 5 bases and J dropped 6 bases, with 17 bases sitting between them. Per the germline V gene, CDR1 is MNHEY and CDR2 is SMNVEV (reference sequence). In DNA form, the CDR3 reads TGTGCCAGCAGTCCCTCTTTCGGCCTCGGTCAGCCCCAGCATTTT. Residues: CASSPSFGLGQPQHF.

This clone was seen only once. The rearrangement links TRBV6-5 to TRBJ1-1, with no clear D. V was clipped by 4 bases and J by 12 bases, with 15 bases between them. Germline lookup yields CDR1 MNHEY and CDR2 SVGAGI. The CDR3 runs 12 residues. The chain's CDR3 is CASSSLSRLTFF. The CDR3 DNA reads TGTGCCAGCAGTTCCCTCTCCCGGTTGACTTTCTTT.

This clone appeared once. This rearrangement joins TRBV5-6 to TRBJ1-2; D is unresolved. Germline CDR1 reads SGHDT; CDR2 reads YYEEEE. CDR3 length equals 14 residues. V gave up 4 bases and J gave up 4 bases, with 14 bases separating them. CDR3 nucleotide sequence: TGTGCCAGCAGCCACGGGCAGCGGTCCTATGGCTACACCTTC. Its protein is CASSHGQRSYGYTF.